This T cell receptor (beta chain) is from a study of blood T cell repertoires in COVID-19. Original handling: Reference gene primer amplification gave estimated nucleated cell counts. Repertoires were generated with immunoSEQ multiplex PCR, while TCRdb's copy carries only in-frame clones and drops some. V and J calls and clone size are as listed in that table; D and trimming were resolved from the DNA. Among around 310,000 clones, about 90% were seen once, and the ten largest hold less than 5.5%. The CDR3 consists of 15 residues. Per germline, CDR1 MDHEN and CDR2 SYDVKM. The J segment lost 5 bases and the V segment lost 6 bases, leaving 10 bases of the junction unmatched.

Sample: PBMCs or T cells enriched from blood (not recorded which). This clonotype was obtained from a man younger than 40 who had recovered from COVID-19. The V gene is TRBV28, the J gene TRBJ1-5, with 7 bases aligning to TRBD1. In DNA form, the CDR3 reads TGTGCCAGCAGCCCGACAGGGTTTGGGGATCAGCCCCAGCATTTT. Translating it yields CASSPTGFGDQPQHF.